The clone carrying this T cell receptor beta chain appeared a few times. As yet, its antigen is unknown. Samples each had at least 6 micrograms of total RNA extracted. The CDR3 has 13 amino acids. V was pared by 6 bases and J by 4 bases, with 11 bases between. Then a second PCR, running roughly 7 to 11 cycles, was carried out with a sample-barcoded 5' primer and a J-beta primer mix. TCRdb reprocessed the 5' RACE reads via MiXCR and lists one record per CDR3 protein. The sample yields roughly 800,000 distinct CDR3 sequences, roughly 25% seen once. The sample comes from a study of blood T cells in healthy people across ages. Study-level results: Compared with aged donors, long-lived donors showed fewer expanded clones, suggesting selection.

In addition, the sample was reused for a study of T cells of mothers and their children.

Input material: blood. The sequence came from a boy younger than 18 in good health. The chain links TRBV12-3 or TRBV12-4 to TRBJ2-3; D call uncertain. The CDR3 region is CASSSSVSDTQYF. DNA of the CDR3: TGTGCCAGCAGCTCGTCGGTGTCAGATACGCAGTATTTT.